What follows describes a single T cell receptor beta chain. Its antigen is not yet known. It has no much larger one-base neighbor in the sample; base qualities were not kept. In the ViraFEST assay, PBMC were stimulated with viral peptide pools, and TCR sequencing was then used to find antigen-specific CD4+ T cell clonotypes based on their expansion. After approximately 11 days of culture, CD4+ T cells were isolated with the EasySep CD4+ T cell isolation kit. Each participant got two doses of an mRNA SARS-CoV-2 vaccine, either BNT162b2 or mRNA-1273. Healthy vaccine recipients had no prior SARS-CoV-2 infection, confirmed by negative nucleocapsid antibodies before and after vaccination. About 2 million PBMC per well were cultured in IMDM with roughly 5% human AB serum, 8.5 to 10 IU/ml IL-2 and gentamicin, plus 10 ug/ml peptides. Half of the culture medium was replaced with fresh IL-2-containing medium on days 3 and 7. Unless noted otherwise, every peptide stimulation condition was cultured in triplicate wells. PBMC were separated from whole blood using Ficoll-Paque Plus gradient centrifugation and were then either cryopreserved at -140C or used fresh. The spike proteins of SARS-CoV-2 and of the common cold coronaviruses HCoV-NL63, HCoV-OC43 and HCoV-229E were spanned by overlapping peptide pools. Genomic DNA was extracted from cultured CD4+ T cells with the QIAamp micro DNA kit.

The library was obtained by the immunoSEQ multiplex PCR assay. DNA from the cultured and isolated CD4+ T cells underwent TCR beta CDR3 sequencing. As for the original processing: The analysis removed non-productive TCR sequences, trimmed reads to the CDR3 region, and retained only CDR3s that were 7 or more amino acids long. Antigen-specific clonotypes were identified with the MANAFEST web app by comparing expansion in peptide wells against reference cultures. To count as positive, a clone had to show expansion at FDR<0.05 compared with the reference and with all other wells, an odds ratio above 5, and a frequency above 0.1% in two replicate wells. A clonotype was called cross-reactive if it was significantly expanded both in SARS-CoV-2 spike wells and in at least one common cold coronavirus spike condition. CDR3 similarity was assessed by Levenshtein distance using the stringdist R package, and unrooted trees were constructed with ape in R 3.6.1. TCRdb took over this immuneACCESS table, retaining in-frame rearrangements with V and J assigned. Such tables are incomplete; in checked studies, under half of the missing clones stem from an unresolved V gene, and the remainder is unexplained. V and J calls plus clone size are reproduced from that table; the DNA served to infer D and trimming. The sample profile shows approximately 25,000 clones; about 83% of them were found once. The top ten hold more than 1.4% of the sample.

The V end gives up 10 bases and the J end 2 bases, leaving 10 bases in the junction not matched to a gene. Sequences MDHEN (CDR1) and SYDVKM (CDR2) are obtained from the germline V gene. From its cysteine to its phenylalanine, the CDR3 spans 14 amino acids. The sequence is cut down to CDR3 DNA, 42 bases in frame from base 1. The data were taken from a study of vaccination effects on CD4 cells after COVID-19 (dated by TCRdb to between 2022 and 2023). The study in broad terms: Across the study, the median time from the second dose to post-vaccine sampling was 72 days (range 14 to 241). The study compared SARS-CoV-2 spike-specific CD4+ TCR repertoires before and after mRNA vaccination in COVID-19 convalescent patients and infection-naive vaccine recipients. Altogether, around 11 COVID-19 convalescent patients and a few SARS-CoV-2-naive healthy vaccine recipients made up the full study. Cultures from other donors in the study were sequenced with the Oncomine TCR Beta short-read assay on an Illumina iSeq 100. General findings and caveats noted by the study authors: Both infection-induced and vaccine-induced clones contracted markedly at late post-vaccination timepoints, which is consistent with waning T cell responses. Among healthy vaccine recipients, nearly all vaccine-induced clones were SARS-CoV-2 mono-reactive, and only 1 of 255 was cross-reactive with common cold coronaviruses. The study was limited by a small number of convalescent patients, and early post-infection timepoints were lacking.

This chain joins TRBV28 to TRBJ1-1, with TRBD1 matching 7 junction bases. Sequences were derived from CD4+ T cells from PBMCs cultured with HCoV-NL63 spike peptides, sampled after COVID-19 vaccination. The cell subset or site label here, explained by the study, means: HCoV-NL63 spike overlapping peptide pool stimulation. This receptor was identified in a human donor who received a COVID-19 vaccine. Some clones in this sample may be carry-over from other donors' samples. This receptor carries the CDR3 CATAGQNFNTEAFF. The DNA reads TGTGCCACCGCGGGACAGAACTTCAACACTGAAGCTTTCTTT.